The 30 T cell receptor beta chains listed next were all sequenced from one sample in a study of Tregs in tolerant kidney transplant recipients. TCRdb keeps only in-frame clones here, not all; method: immunoSEQ multiplex PCR. The sample includes over 50,000 clones, 80% to 90% of them seen just once. Source: Tregs from blood, taken before the transplant. The receptors derive from a human donor who received a combined kidney and bone marrow transplant.

This rearrangement joins TRBV2 to TRBJ1-1; TRBD1 matches at 8 bases. Germline V gives CDR1 SNHLY, CDR2 FYNNEI. This CDR3 comprises 16 residues. With V trimmed by 3 bases and J by 4 bases, 10 bases remained unmatched. CDR3 residues: CASSDFQGAVGTEAFF. As DNA, the CDR3 is TGTGCCAGCAGTGATTTTCAGGGGGCGGTCGGCACTGAAGCTTTCTTT.

This clone has only one observation. The V call is TRBV2, the J call TRBJ2-5; 7 nucleotides match TRBD1. The V gene's germline CDR1 is SNHLY and CDR2 FYNNEI. The V segment lost 9 bases and the J segment 4 bases; nucleotides outside the gene matches: 5. The CDR3 sequence is 12 residues long. The CDR3 loop is CASERQGETQYF. The CDR3 DNA reads TGTGCCAGTGAGAGACAGGGAGAGACCCAGTACTTC.

The chain carries TRBV7-9 and TRBJ1-1, with D uncertain. Germline CDR1 SEHNR, CDR2 FQNEAQ (reference sequence). Trimming shortened V by 11 bases and J by 0 bases, and 10 bases separated the two germline ends. The CDR3 loop spans 12 amino acids. The CDR3, as DNA: TGTGCCGGCGGCGGACTGAACACTGAAGCTTTCTTT. The encoded protein is CAGGGLNTEAFF.

The V gene is TRBV29-1, the J gene TRBJ1-4; D is uncertain. The CDR3 spans 12 residues. CDR1 SQVTM and CDR2 ANQGSEA come from the germline V gene. The V end was cut by 7 bases, the J end by 8 bases, with 14 bases between. The CDR3 DNA is TGCAGCGCCGGCATAGGAAAGGAAAAACTGTTTTTT. The encoded protein is CSAGIGKEKLFF.

The chain recombines TRBV5-6 with TRBJ2-7; the D gene is possibly TRBD1 (6 bases). The germline V and J ends were trimmed by 4 bases and 4 bases, with 15 bases remaining between them. In germline, CDR1 is SGHDT, CDR2 YYEEEE. The CDR3 loop spans 14 amino acids. CDR3 DNA sequence: TGTGCCAGCAGCAGGTGGGACACCGAATACGAGCAGTACTTC. Its translation: CASSRWDTEYEQYF.

This clone was recorded a few times. This chain links TRBV7-8 with TRBJ1-2; no clear D gene. V was trimmed by 1 base and J by 8 bases, leaving 11 bases between them. In germline, CDR1 is SGHVS, CDR2 FQNEAQ. The CDR3 contains 13 residues. CDR3 in DNA: TGTGCCAGCAGCTTAGAGGGATTCCGGGGCTACACCTTC. It codes for CASSLEGFRGYTF. Filled out from reference TRBV7-8 and TRBJ1-2, the complete variable domain reads GAGVSQSPRYKVAKRGQDVALRCDPISGHVSLFWYQQALGQGPEFLTYFQNEAQLDKSGLPSDRFFAERPEGSVSTLKIQRTQQEDSAVYLCASSLEGFRGYTFGSGTRLTVV.

Ten or more counts support this clone. J is TRBJ1-1 and V is TRBV6-6, with a tentative D call TRBD1 (6 bases). Germline V lookup: CDR1 MNHNY, CDR2 SVGAGI (reference sequence). V lost 2 bases and J 1 base, leaving 8 bases between the germline ends. CDR3 length equals 14 residues. Written as DNA, the CDR3 is TGTGCCAGCAGTTACCAGACAGGGAACACTGAAGCTTTCTTT. Its translation is CASSYQTGNTEAFF.

V usage is TRBV6-5 and J usage is TRBJ2-1, with 7 nucleotides matching TRBD1. The CDR3 loop spans 16 amino acids. Germline values: CDR1 MNHEY, CDR2 SVGAGI. Losses at the gene ends were 0 bases for V and 2 bases for J; bases not matched to a gene: 4. The CDR3 bases are TGTGCCAGCAGTTACTCGGGGGACAGAGCCTACAATGAGCAGTTCTTC. This translates into CASSYSGDRAYNEQFF.

The V gene is TRBV9, the J gene TRBJ2-5, with 8 bases lining up with TRBD2. V shed 2 bases, J shed 6 bases, and the junction held 9 bases outside the gene matches. This CDR3 has 15 residues. Germline CDR1 is SGDLS and CDR2 is YYNGEE. CDR3 loop: CASSVGLALGKTQYF. The CDR3 nucleotides are TGTGCCAGCAGCGTCGGACTAGCCTTGGGAAAGACCCAGTACTTC.

The DNA of the CDR3 is TGCAGCGTTGTGGTACAGCCTAATTCACCCCTCCACTTT. Translation: CSVVVQPNSPLHF. The V gene is TRBV29-1, the J gene TRBJ1-6, with D uncertain. Trimming shortened V by 4 bases and J by 6 bases, and 10 bases separated the two germline ends. The CDR3 length is 13 residues. CDR1 is SQVTM, CDR2 ANQGSEA, per germline.

On this clone: One end of the junction is discordant with germline, which a read error may explain. V usage is TRBV19 and J usage is TRBJ1-1, with unresolved D. The V gene's germline CDR1 is LNHDA and CDR2 SQIVND (reference sequence). This CDR3 has 17 residues. The CDR3 DNA reads TGTGCCAGTAGAATAGCATTTGTGGGGTACAGTGGCACTGAAGCTTTCTTT. It specifies CASRIAFVGYSGTEAFF.

The chain employs TRBV28 and TRBJ2-1; D remains ambiguous. CDR1 MDHEN and CDR2 SYDVKM come from the germline V gene. The V gene lost 6 bases and the J gene lost 7 bases, with 7 bases spanning the gap. CDR3 length equals 11 residues. In DNA, the CDR3 is TGTGCCAGCAGCTGGGTAAATGAGCAGTTCTTC. It yields the protein CASSWVNEQFF.

This clone was observed a single time. This sequence joins TRBV6-5 and TRBJ2-1; 9 bases are a match to TRBD2. J was trimmed by 7 bases and V by 3 bases; bases with no gene match: 7. Per the germline V gene, CDR1 is MNHEY and CDR2 is SVGAGI. The CDR3 runs to 15 residues. The CDR3: CASSYVAGGPNEQFF. The CDR3, as DNA: TGTGCCAGCAGTTATGTCGCGGGAGGGCCGAATGAGCAGTTCTTC.

The chain recombines TRBV6-6 with TRBJ2-7; D uncertain. Germline V gene lookup returns CDR1 MNHNY and CDR2 SVGAGI (reference sequence). V gave up 0 bases and J gave up 2 bases, with 8 bases separating them. CDR3 length: 14 residues. CDR3 region: CASSYSRVPYEQYF. CDR3 sequence (DNA): TGTGCCAGCAGTTACTCCCGGGTACCCTACGAGCAGTACTTC.

This clone was detected only once. The chain is built from TRBV28 and TRBJ2-7, with a weak D call TRBD2 (6 bases). The CDR3 consists of 13 residues. Trimming removed 5 bases from V and 6 bases from J, with 14 bases in between. Germline CDR1 MDHEN, CDR2 SYDVKM. The CDR3 loop reads CASSPRGVREQYF. CDR3 bases: TGTGCCAGCAGTCCGCGCGGGGTGCGCGAGCAGTACTTC.

The gene calls are TRBV27 and TRBJ2-3; D is ambiguous. V was shortened by 1 base and J by 4 bases, with 6 bases between the two germline ends. The germline CDR1 and CDR2 sequences are MNHEY and SMNVEV (reference sequence). The CDR3 loop spans 13 amino acids. The CDR3 nucleotides are TGTGCCAGCAGTTTATTTCTGGCAGATACGCAGTATTTT. Translation gives CASSLFLADTQYF.

The sample holds a few counts of this clone. The J gene is TRBJ2-1, the V gene TRBV11-3, with TRBD1 matching over 8 bases. Germline trimming cut 6 bases from V and 5 bases from J; bases unmatched to any gene: 6. The CDR3 contains 14 residues. Germline V gene sequence: CDR1 SGHNT, CDR2 YENEEA. The CDR3 loop reads CASSRGQANNEQFF. CDR3 bases: TGTGCCAGCAGTCGGGGACAGGCTAACAATGAGCAGTTCTTC.

This sequence joins TRBV9 and TRBJ2-7, with D possibly matching TRBD2 (6 bases). Germline V gene sequence: CDR1 SGDLS, CDR2 YYNGEE. The CDR3 contains 15 residues. Trimming left V 0 bases short and J 6 bases short, with 16 bases between. The CDR3 DNA sequence: TGTGCCAGCAGCGTAGACGGGAGAGGGTGGAGCGAGCAGTACTTC. It specifies CASSVDGRGWSEQYF. Full variable domain (rest looked up from reference TRBV9 and TRBJ2-7): DSGVTQTPKHLITATGQRVTLRCSPRSGDLSVYWYQQSLDQGLQFLIQYYNGEERAKGNILERFSAQQFPDLHSELNLSSLELGDSALYFCASSVDGRGWSEQYFGPGTRLTVT.

This chain connects TRBV28 to TRBJ2-2; TRBD2 agrees at 11 bases. V shed 5 bases and J 5 bases; nucleotides not matched to a gene: 10. The CDR3 covers 17 residues. The germline V gene encodes CDR1 MDHEN and CDR2 SYDVKM. As DNA, the CDR3 is TGTGCCAGCAGTCGAGAGGTGGTAGCGGGGGGGACCGGGGAGCTGTTTTTT. The encoded protein is CASSREVVAGGTGELFF.

The chain has TRBV18 and TRBJ1-2, with 7 bases matching TRBD1. CDR3 length equals 15 residues. Trimming cost V 3 bases and J 7 bases; bases outside gene matches: 11. From germline, CDR1 is KGHSH and CDR2 LQKENI. The CDR3 protein is CASSPATGRYGGYTF. As DNA, the CDR3 is TGTGCCAGCTCACCGGCGACAGGGAGGTACGGTGGCTACACCTTC.

V is TRBV5-1 and J is TRBJ2-5; 7 bases map to TRBD1. The DNA end is a closer match to TRBJ2-7, so the J assignment may be wrong. In germline, CDR1 is SGHRS, CDR2 YFSETQ. CDR3 size: 15 residues. The CDR3 DNA follows: TGCGCCAGCAGCCTGGACAGGCCCCCCTACTACGAGCAGTACTTC. Translation: CASSLDRPPYYEQYF.

The chain is built from TRBV7-9 and TRBJ2-1; the D call may be TRBD1 or TRBD2 (5 bases each). In germline, CDR1 is SEHNR, CDR2 FQNEAQ (reference sequence). The ends were cut back, 5 bases at V and 9 bases at J, with 11 bases in the middle. The CDR3 sequence is 12 residues long. Written as DNA, the CDR3 is TGTGCCAGCAGCACGACTGGGGGTGAGCAGTTCTTC. Translation: CASSTTGGEQFF.

CDR3 protein: CASSRGDGYEQYF. The CDR3 nucleotides read TGCGCCAGCAGCCGGGGGGACGGCTACGAGCAGTACTTC. This sequence joins TRBV4-1 and TRBJ2-7; weak D call: TRBD2 (6 bases). V was shortened by 4 bases and J by 3 bases, with 10 bases between the two germline ends. The CDR3 is 13 residues long. Germline V gives CDR1 MGHRA, CDR2 YSYEKL.

The chain uses TRBV18 and TRBJ1-6, with TRBD1 as a possible D gene (5 bases). Germline lookup yields CDR1 KGHSH and CDR2 LQKENI. V was clipped by 2 bases and J by 1 base, with 15 bases between them. This CDR3 comprises 18 residues. The CDR3 sequence is CASSPRPGVSSYNSPLHF. CDR3 sequence (DNA): TGTGCCAGCTCACCAAGGCCGGGGGTTAGTTCCTATAATTCACCCCTCCACTTT.

V and J are TRBV4-1 and TRBJ2-6; tentative D call: TRBD2 (7 bases). The CDR3 sequence is 19 residues long. The V end was cut by 0 bases, the J end by 1 base, with 16 bases between. From germline, CDR1 is MGHRA and CDR2 YSYEKL. The CDR3 DNA is TGCGCCAGCAGCCAAGAACGGGGGGCAAGGTCTTCTGGGGCCAACGTCCTGACTTTC. This encodes CASSQERGARSSGANVLTF.

V usage is TRBV10-3 and J usage is TRBJ1-2, with D tentatively TRBD1 (5 bases). Trimming took 10 bases from V and 7 from J, leaving 25 bases between them. Germline assignment: CDR1 ENHRY and CDR2 SYGVKD. This CDR3 is built from 15 residues. Here the CDR3 reads CATTTSGDSGFGYTF. In nucleotides, the CDR3 is TGTGCCACAACGACGTCCGGGGACTCGGGGTTTGGCTACACCTTC.

This clone was seen a handful of times. This chain uses TRBV19 with TRBJ2-2, with D possibly being TRBD1 (6 bases). The V gene lost 7 bases and the J gene lost 0 bases, with 12 bases spanning the gap. Germline CDR1 and CDR2: LNHDA and SQIVND (reference sequence). CDR3 size: 15 residues. The CDR3 loop is CASKNRETNTGELFF. CDR3 bases: TGTGCCAGTAAAAACAGGGAAACGAACACCGGGGAGCTGTTTTTT.

The chain employs TRBV11-2 and TRBJ2-1; 15 nucleotides agree with TRBD2. V shed 5 bases and J 6 bases; nucleotides not matched to a gene: 11. Looked up from germline, CDR1 is SGHAT and CDR2 is FQNNGV. The CDR3 spans 18 residues. CDR3 amino acids: CASSRGLAGGVGVNEQFF. DNA of the CDR3: TGTGCCAGCAGCCGTGGACTAGCGGGAGGGGTCGGGGTCAATGAGCAGTTCTTC.

This chain joins TRBV4-3 and TRBJ2-5; D is uncertain. V lost 0 bases to trimming and J lost 2 bases, with 10 bases between them. Per the germline V gene, CDR1 is LGHNA and CDR2 is YSLEER. The CDR3 length is 15 residues. The CDR3 is CASSQDRVGQETQYF. The DNA for the CDR3 is TGCGCCAGCAGCCAAGATCGGGTAGGGCAAGAGACCCAGTACTTC.

The chain recombines TRBV2 with TRBJ2-7, with a weak D call TRBD2 (5 bases). V lost 6 bases and J 5 bases, leaving 14 bases between the germline ends. Germline CDR1 is SNHLY and CDR2 is FYNNEI. This CDR3 has 13 residues. CDR3 protein: CASSRSEVHEQYF. For the CDR3, the DNA is TGTGCCAGCAGCCGTTCGGAGGTCCACGAGCAGTACTTC.